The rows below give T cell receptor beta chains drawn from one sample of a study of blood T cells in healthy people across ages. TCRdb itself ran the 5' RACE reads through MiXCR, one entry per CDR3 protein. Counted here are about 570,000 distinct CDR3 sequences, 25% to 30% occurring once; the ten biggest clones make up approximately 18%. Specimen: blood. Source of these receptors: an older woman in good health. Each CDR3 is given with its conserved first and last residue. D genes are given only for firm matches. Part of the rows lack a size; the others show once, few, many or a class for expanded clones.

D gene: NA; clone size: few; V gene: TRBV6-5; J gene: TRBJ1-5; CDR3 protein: CASSPFVGQPQHF; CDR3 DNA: TGTGCCAGCAGTCCGTTCGTAGGGCAGCCCCAGCATTTT
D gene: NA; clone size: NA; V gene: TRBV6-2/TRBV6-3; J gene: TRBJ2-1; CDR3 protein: CASSVVPGPQKEQFF; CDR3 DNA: TGTGCCAGCAGCGTAGTTCCAGGACCTCAAAAAGAGCAGTTCTTC
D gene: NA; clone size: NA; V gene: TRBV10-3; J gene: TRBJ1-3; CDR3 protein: CAISEQGSGNTIYF; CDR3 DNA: TGTGCCATCAGTGAGCAGGGCTCTGGAAACACCATATATTTT
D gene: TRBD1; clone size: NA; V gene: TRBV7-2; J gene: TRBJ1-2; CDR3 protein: CASSFRQGLGYGYTF; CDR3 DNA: TGTGCCAGCAGCTTCCGACAGGGGTTGGGGTATGGCTACACCTTC
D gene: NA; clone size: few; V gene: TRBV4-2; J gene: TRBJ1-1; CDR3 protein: CASSPPRGNTEAFF; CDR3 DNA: TGTGCCAGCAGCCCCCCCAGGGGGAACACTGAAGCTTTCTTT
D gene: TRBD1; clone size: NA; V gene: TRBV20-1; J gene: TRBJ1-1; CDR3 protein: CSAREHSGGKGRNTEAFF; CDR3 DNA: TGCAGTGCTAGAGAGCACTCAGGGGGCAAGGGAAGGAACACTGAAGCTTTCTTT
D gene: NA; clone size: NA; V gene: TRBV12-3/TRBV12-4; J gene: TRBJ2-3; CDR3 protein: CASSLYGQVSTDTQYF; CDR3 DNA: TGTGCCAGCAGTTTATATGGGCAGGTTAGCACAGATACGCAGTATTTT
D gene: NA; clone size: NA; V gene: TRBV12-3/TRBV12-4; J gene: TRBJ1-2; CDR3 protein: CASRGNGTGGYTF; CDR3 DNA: TGTGCCAGCAGGGGGAACGGGACGGGAGGCTACACCTTC
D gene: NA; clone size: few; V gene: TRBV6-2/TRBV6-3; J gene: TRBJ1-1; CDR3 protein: CASSYTATVLNTEAFF; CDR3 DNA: TGTGCCAGCAGTTACACCGCGACAGTATTGAACACTGAAGCTTTCTTT
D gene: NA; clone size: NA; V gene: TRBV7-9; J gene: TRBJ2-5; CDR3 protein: CASSLSLRETQYF; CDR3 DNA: TGTGCCAGCAGCTTATCCCTTCGAGAGACCCAGTACTTC
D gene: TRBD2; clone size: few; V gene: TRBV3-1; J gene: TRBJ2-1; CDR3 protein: CASSPRPGLDSEQFF; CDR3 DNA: TGTGCCAGCAGCCCGCGTCCGGGACTAGATAGTGAGCAGTTCTTC
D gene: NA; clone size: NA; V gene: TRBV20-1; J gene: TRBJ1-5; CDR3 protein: CSARLGDQPQHF; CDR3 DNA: TGCAGTGCTAGGCTTGGCGATCAGCCCCAGCATTTT
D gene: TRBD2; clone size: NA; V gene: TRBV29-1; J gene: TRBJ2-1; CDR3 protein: CSVGGLAGFSTNNEQFF; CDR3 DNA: TGCAGCGTCGGAGGACTAGCGGGGTTTTCCACGAACAATGAGCAGTTCTTC
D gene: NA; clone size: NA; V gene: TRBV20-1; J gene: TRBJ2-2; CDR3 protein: CSAGTRLNTGELFF; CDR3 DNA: TGCAGTGCTGGGACGCGTCTTAACACCGGGGAGCTGTTTTTT
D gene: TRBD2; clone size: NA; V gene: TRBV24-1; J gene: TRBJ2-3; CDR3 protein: CATSDPHSGAGTDTQYF; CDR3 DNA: TGTGCCACCAGTGATCCCCATAGCGGGGCTGGCACAGATACGCAGTATTTT
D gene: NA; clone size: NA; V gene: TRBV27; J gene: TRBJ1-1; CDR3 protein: CASSSNFGSPAFF; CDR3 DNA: TGTGCCAGCAGTTCAAATTTCGGATCCCCAGCTTTCTTT
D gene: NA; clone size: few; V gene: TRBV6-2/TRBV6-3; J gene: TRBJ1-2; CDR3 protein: CASSYVQPPHYGYTF; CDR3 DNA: TGTGCCAGCAGTTACGTACAGCCACCCCACTATGGCTACACCTTC
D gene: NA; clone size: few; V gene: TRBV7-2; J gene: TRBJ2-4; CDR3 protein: CASSLLPTQGGAKNIQYF; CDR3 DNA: TGTGCCAGCAGCTTACTCCCGACGCAGGGGGGGGCCAAAAACATTCAGTACTTC
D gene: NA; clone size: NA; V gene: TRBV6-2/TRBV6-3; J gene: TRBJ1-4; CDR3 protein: CASSYWRNEKLFF; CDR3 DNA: TGTGCCAGCAGTTACTGGCGTAATGAAAAACTGTTTTTT
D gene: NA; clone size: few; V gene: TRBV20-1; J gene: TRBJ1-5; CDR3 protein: CSASRFNQPQHF; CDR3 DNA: TGCAGTGCTAGCCGGTTCAATCAGCCCCAGCATTTT
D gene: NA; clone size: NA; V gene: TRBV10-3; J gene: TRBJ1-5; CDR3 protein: CAIRESPGQPQHF; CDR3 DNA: TGTGCCATCAGGGAGAGTCCAGGTCAGCCCCAGCATTTT
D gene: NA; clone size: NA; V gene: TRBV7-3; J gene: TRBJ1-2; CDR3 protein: CASSPYTTGDSSGYTF; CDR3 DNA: TGTGCCAGCAGCCCTTACACCACAGGCGACTCTTCAGGCTACACCTTC
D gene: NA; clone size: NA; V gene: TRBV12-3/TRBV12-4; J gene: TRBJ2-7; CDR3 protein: CASSLFREQYF; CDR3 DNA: TGTGCCAGCAGTTTGTTTCGCGAGCAGTACTTC
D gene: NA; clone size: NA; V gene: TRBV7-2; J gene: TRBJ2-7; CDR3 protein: CASSINMGTLSYEQYF; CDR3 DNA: TGTGCCAGCAGCATAAACATGGGGACTCTCTCCTACGAGCAGTACTTC
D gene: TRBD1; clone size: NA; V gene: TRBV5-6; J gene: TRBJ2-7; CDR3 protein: CASSLLQGVHEQYF; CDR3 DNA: TGTGCCAGCAGCTTGTTACAGGGGGTTCACGAGCAGTACTTC